The table lists the clone carrying this TCR beta chain with a few counts. What it binds is unknown. Germline CDR1 reads SGHRS; CDR2 reads YFSETQ. Trimming pared 2 bases from V and 0 bases from J, leaving 8 bases between. The CDR3 loop spans 15 amino acids. This specimen comes from a study of T-cell reconstitution after alpha-beta-depleted transplantation in children. TCRbeta library preparation incorporated unique molecular identifiers. One entry per CDR3 protein, called by TCRdb with MiXCR from the PCR reads. The sample comprises approximately 82,000 distinct CDR3 sequences, less than 20% of which are singletons, and around half rests with the top ten. General study findings and limits: There were reportedly several hundred expanded graft clones from which alpha-beta T cells came about two months after transplant.

This clonotype was sampled from a male patient aged 2 to 9 who had a stem cell transplant for acute lymphoblastic leukemia, so the T cells may come from the graft donor. The rearrangement links TRBV5-1 to TRBJ1-4; a weak D match, TRBD1 (6 bases). Material: PBMCs, mostly from graft donor cells, obtained 360 days after TCRalphabeta/CD19-depleted stem cell transplant. This CDR3 reads CASSFRQATNEKLFF. Written as DNA, the CDR3 is TGCGCCAGCAGCTTTAGACAGGCAACTAATGAAAAACTGTTTTTT.